This record looks at one T cell receptor beta chain sequence and its context. Its antigen is currently unknown. The V and J ends lost 1 base and 7 bases respectively, with 20 bases between them. Germline CDR1 and CDR2: MDHEN and SYDVKM. This CDR3 comprises 17 residues. These data belong to a study of CD8 T cells in ankylosing spondylitis. Points from the study as a whole: Some of these motif variants have turned up before, in reports on reactive arthritis synovial fluid and blood. A motif of seven or eight highly homologous TCR beta variants was seen as apparently characteristic of ankylosing spondylitis blood.

Construction of TCR beta libraries was performed using quantitative 5'-RACE with molecular barcodes. TCRdb processed the 5' RACE reads anew with MiXCR; each CDR3 protein has one entry. Of 150,000 to 200,000 distinct CDR3 sequences listed, approximately 20% are singletons. The V gene is TRBV28, the J gene TRBJ2-1, with unresolved D. Sequenced material: blood, either unsorted or a sorted T cell fraction (not recorded which). This TCR derives from a male donor with ankylosing spondylitis or in good health (not recorded which). In DNA form, the CDR3 reads TGTGCCAGCAGTTTATTAGGGTTGGGAATAGTTGCGAATGAGCAGTTCTTC. The encoded protein is CASSLLGLGIVANEQFF.